This TCR beta chain comes out of a study of T cell repertoires in ileal Crohn's disease. The wider study: At surgery, under 40% of patients smoked, with median disease duration approximately 7.3 years. Study-wide points: Clonality above 26.8% at surgery always came with endoscopic recurrence. Postoperative endoscopy occurred within one year, median about 7.3 months.

Concerning this clone itself: Its specificity is not known.

The data were produced by immunoSEQ multiplex PCR, yet TCRdb's version contains in-frame clones alone and is incomplete. The data contain several thousand clones, 80% to 90% of them singletons. Time point defined: neoterminal ileum biopsy at postoperative endoscopy, about 6 months after surgery. CDR1 MNHEY and CDR2 SVGAGI come from the germline V gene. This CDR3 is built from 15 residues. Deletions cut 6 bases from V and 1 base from J, with 15 bases between. What was sequenced was ileal tissue. The receptor's source is an adult with Crohn's disease. This rearrangement joins TRBV6-5 to TRBJ1-2; D is perhaps TRBD1 (5 bases). CDR3 DNA sequence: TGTGCCAGCAGACGGACCGTGGGGCTTAACTATGGCTACACCTTC. This codes for CASRRTVGLNYGYTF.